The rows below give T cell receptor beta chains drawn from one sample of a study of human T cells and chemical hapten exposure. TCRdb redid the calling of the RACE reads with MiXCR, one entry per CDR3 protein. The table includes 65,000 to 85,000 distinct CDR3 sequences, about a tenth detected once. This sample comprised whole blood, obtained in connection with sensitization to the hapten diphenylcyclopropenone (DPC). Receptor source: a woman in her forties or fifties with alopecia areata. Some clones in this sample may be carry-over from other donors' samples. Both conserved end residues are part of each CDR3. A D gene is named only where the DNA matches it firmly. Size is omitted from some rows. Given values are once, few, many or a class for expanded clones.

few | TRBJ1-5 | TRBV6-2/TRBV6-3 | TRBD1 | CASSSGGGQPQHF | TGTGCCAGCAGCTCAGGGGGCGGTCAGCCCCAGCATTTT
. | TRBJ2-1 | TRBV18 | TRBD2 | CASSPYSGRGNEQFF | TGTGCCAGCTCACCATATAGCGGGAGGGGGAATGAGCAGTTCTTC
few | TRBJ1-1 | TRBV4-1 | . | CASSQEGPRGTEAFF | TGCGCCAGCAGCCAAGAAGGCCCCCGCGGGACTGAAGCTTTCTTT
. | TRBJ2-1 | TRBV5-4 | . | CASSLPTGGHNEQFF | TGTGCCAGCAGCCTTCCGACAGGAGGCCACAATGAGCAGTTCTTC
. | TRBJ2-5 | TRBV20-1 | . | CSASSLTSQETQYF | TGCAGTGCTAGTTCCTTGACGAGCCAAGAGACCCAGTACTTC
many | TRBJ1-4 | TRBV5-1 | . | CASSNPGEKLFF | TGCGCCAGCAGCAACCCGGGGGAAAAACTGTTTTTT
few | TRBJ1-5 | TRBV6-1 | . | CASDSYSNQPQHF | TGTGCCAGCGACAGCTATAGCAATCAGCCCCAGCATTTT
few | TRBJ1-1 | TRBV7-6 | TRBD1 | CASSLDRGPSNTEAFF | TGTGCCAGCAGCCTGGACAGGGGCCCCTCGAACACTGAAGCTTTCTTT
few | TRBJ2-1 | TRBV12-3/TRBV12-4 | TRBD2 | CASSLSGSYEQFF | TGTGCCAGCAGTTTAAGCGGGAGTTATGAGCAGTTCTTC
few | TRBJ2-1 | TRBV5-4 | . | CASTRDSPYNEQFF | TGTGCCAGCACCCGGGACTCCCCGTACAATGAGCAGTTCTTC
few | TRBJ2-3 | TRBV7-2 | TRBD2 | CASSEGGAGAGDTQYF | TGTGCCAGCAGCGAAGGAGGTGCGGGAGCGGGAGATACGCAGTATTTT
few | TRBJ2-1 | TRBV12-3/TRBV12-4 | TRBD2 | CASSKALAGGYNEQFF | TGTGCCAGCAGCAAAGCACTAGCGGGAGGTTACAATGAGCAGTTCTTC
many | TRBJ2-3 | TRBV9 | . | CASSVSTDTQYF | TGTGCCAGCAGCGTCAGCACAGATACGCAGTATTTT
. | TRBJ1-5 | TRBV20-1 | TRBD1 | CSATRGGRWNSNQPQHF | TGCAGTGCGACAAGAGGGGGCAGGTGGAATAGCAATCAGCCCCAGCATTTT
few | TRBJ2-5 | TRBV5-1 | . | CASTNPGQETQYF | TGCGCCAGCACAAACCCGGGACAAGAGACCCAGTACTTC
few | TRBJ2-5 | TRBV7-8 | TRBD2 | CASSSKLAGGPRDETQYF | TGTGCCAGCAGCTCCAAACTAGCGGGAGGGCCTAGGGATGAGACCCAGTACTTC
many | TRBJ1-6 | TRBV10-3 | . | CAIKRGSGSPLHF | TGTGCCATCAAAAGAGGGTCGGGGTCACCCCTCCACTTT
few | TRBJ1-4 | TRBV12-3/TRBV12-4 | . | CASSLAIGAREEKLFF | TGTGCCAGCAGTTTAGCGATAGGGGCCCGTGAGGAAAAACTGTTTTTT
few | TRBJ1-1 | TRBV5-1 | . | CASSRVGGTEAFF | TGCGCCAGCAGCCGCGTGGGGGGCACTGAAGCTTTCTTT
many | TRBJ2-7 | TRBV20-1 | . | CSAPIDRFDYEQYF | TGCAGTGCTCCGATAGACAGGTTTGACTACGAGCAGTACTTC
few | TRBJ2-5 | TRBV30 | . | CAWSGLGVETQYF | TGTGCCTGGAGTGGGCTGGGGGTCGAGACCCAGTACTTC
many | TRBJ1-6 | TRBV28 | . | CASSISASPLHF | TGTGCCAGCAGTATTTCGGCTTCACCCCTCCACTTT
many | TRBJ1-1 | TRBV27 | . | CASRPVPGAYTEAFF | TGTGCCAGCAGGCCCGTTCCGGGGGCCTACACTGAAGCTTTCTTT
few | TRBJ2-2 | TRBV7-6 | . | CASSPTGSNTGELFF | TGTGCCAGCAGCCCGACAGGCTCGAACACCGGGGAGCTGTTTTTT
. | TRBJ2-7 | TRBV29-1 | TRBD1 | CSVRVSRGPNEQYF | TGCAGCGTTCGTGTAAGCAGGGGGCCCAACGAGCAGTACTTC
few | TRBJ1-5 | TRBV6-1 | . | CASREGLSNQPQHF | TGTGCCAGCAGGGAAGGGCTTAGCAATCAGCCCCAGCATTTT
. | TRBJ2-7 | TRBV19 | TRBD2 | CASSISGLAAGEQYF | TGTGCCAGTAGTATTTCGGGTCTAGCGGCAGGAGAGCAGTACTTC
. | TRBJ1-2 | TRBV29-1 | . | CSVESRSLTVSGYTF | TGCAGCGTTGAATCCCGATCCTTGACAGTCAGCGGCTACACCTTC
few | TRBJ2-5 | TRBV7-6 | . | CASSLVDQETQYF | TGTGCCAGCAGCTTGGTAGACCAAGAGACCCAGTACTTC
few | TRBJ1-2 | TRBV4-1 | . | CASQPIDRGVNYGYTF | TGCGCCAGCCAGCCAATAGATCGGGGAGTTAACTATGGCTACACCTTC
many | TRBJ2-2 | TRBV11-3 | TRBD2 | CASSRTRSPGELFF | TGTGCCAGCAGCCGGACTAGGTCGCCCGGGGAGCTGTTTTTT
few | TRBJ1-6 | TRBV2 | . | CASTTGRGISPLHF | TGTGCCAGCACCACGGGGCGGGGTATCTCACCCCTCCACTTT
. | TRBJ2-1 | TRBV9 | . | CASSVDNGREQFF | TGTGCCAGCAGCGTGGACAACGGCCGGGAGCAGTTCTTC
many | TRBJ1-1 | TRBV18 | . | CASSLNLNTEAFF | TGTGCCAGCTCACTAAACCTGAACACTGAAGCTTTCTTT
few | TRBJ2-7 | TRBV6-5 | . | CASSYSWGSGEQYF | TGTGCCAGCAGTTACTCTTGGGGATCCGGCGAGCAGTACTTC
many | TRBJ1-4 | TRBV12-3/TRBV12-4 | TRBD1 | CASTRTGAGEKLFF | TGTGCCAGCACCAGGACAGGGGCGGGCGAAAAACTGTTTTTT
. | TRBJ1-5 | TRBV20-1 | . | CSATPGSNQPQHF | TGCAGTGCTACCCCGGGGTCGAATCAGCCCCAGCATTTT